Following are 7 T cell receptor beta chains from one sample sequenced in a study of OX40 agonist ivuxolimab in advanced cancers. This table comes from immunoSEQ multiplex PCR, and its TCRdb copy is limited to in-frame clones, with some not included. There are some 140,000 clones in the sample; about 92% occur only once, and about 0.93% lies in the top ten. The specimen comprised CD4+ or CD8+ T cells sorted from blood, sampled in a trial of the OX40 agonist ivuxolimab. These receptors all come from an adult with an advanced solid tumor such as melanoma, head and neck, liver or kidney cancer.

This sequence joins TRBV7-9 and TRBJ2-5; 7 bases match TRBD1. The J call is in doubt because the DNA end fits TRBJ2-7 better. The CDR3 length is 13 residues. Germline assignment: CDR1 SEHNR and CDR2 FQNEAQ (reference sequence). CDR3 residues: CASSSTGVVEQYF. CDR3 nucleotide sequence: TGTGCCAGCAGCTCCACAGGGGTGGTCGAGCAGTACTTC.

The rearrangement links TRBV6-6 to TRBJ2-3; D is ambiguous. The CDR3 spans 12 residues. Germline V lookup: CDR1 MNHNY, CDR2 SVGAGI (reference sequence). V lost 4 bases and J lost 4, with 6 bases in between. CDR3: CASSSLADTQYF. The CDR3 bases are TGTGCCAGCAGTTCGCTAGCAGATACGCAGTATTTT.

The chain is built from TRBV28 and TRBJ2-7, with 11 nucleotides matching TRBD2. The germline gives CDR1 MDHEN, CDR2 SYDVKM. The V gene end was trimmed by 3 bases and the J gene end by 4 bases; junction bases not matched to a gene: 14. This CDR3 is built from 18 residues. The CDR3 sequence is CASSFRLAGKGPLYEQYF. CDR3 DNA sequence: TGTGCCAGCAGTTTTCGACTAGCGGGAAAAGGCCCCCTTTACGAGCAGTACTTC.

The chain links TRBV7-2 to TRBJ2-7; no reliable D call. Trimming pared 0 bases from V and 1 base from J, leaving 10 bases between. Germline loops: CDR1 SGHTA, CDR2 FQGNSA. The CDR3 covers 15 residues. The CDR3 sequence is CASSLAMTLSYEQYF. For the CDR3, the DNA is TGTGCCAGCAGCTTAGCGATGACACTATCCTACGAGCAGTACTTC.

V is TRBV7-2 and J is TRBJ2-2; tentatively, D is TRBD1 (7 bases). The CDR3 totals 15 residues. Per the germline V gene, CDR1 is SGHTA and CDR2 is FQGNSA. The V end was cut by 5 bases, the J end by 5 bases, with 15 bases between. The chain's CDR3 is CASSPETGRTGELFF. The CDR3, as DNA: TGTGCCAGCAGCCCCGAGACAGGGAGGACCGGGGAGCTGTTTTTT. The full variable domain, in which reference TRBV7-2 and TRBJ2-2 provide the parts outside the CDR3, is GAGVSQSPSNKVTEKGKDVELRCDPISGHTALYWYRQSLGQGLEFLIYFQGNSAPDKSGLPSDRFSAERTGGSVSTLTIQRTQQEDSAVYLCASSPETGRTGELFFGEGSRLTVL.

V and J are TRBV11-2 and TRBJ1-5, with 8 bases that match TRBD1. Germline CDR1 is SGHAT and CDR2 is FQNNGV. Unmatched junction bases numbered 1, after V lost 3 bases and J lost 6 bases. This CDR3 spans 13 amino acids. CDR3 nucleotides: TGTGCCAGCAGCTTGGACAGGGTTCAGCCCCAGCATTTT. Protein: CASSLDRVQPQHF.

The chain links TRBV7-2 to TRBJ2-5, with D perhaps TRBD2 (5 bases). V shed 2 bases and J shed 5 bases, with 12 bases lying between them. Germline V CDR1 and CDR2: SGHTA, FQGNSA. The CDR3 runs to 14 residues. CDR3 sequence reads: CASSLNAGRETQYF. Here the CDR3 DNA reads TGTGCCAGCAGCTTAAATGCGGGTCGGGAGACCCAGTACTTC.